This T cell receptor (beta chain) came from a study of CD8 T cells in ankylosing spondylitis. Study-level points and caveats: Reports of some motif variants in reactive arthritis synovial fluid and blood predate this one. Disease-associated clones were CD8+ and fairly uncommon in peripheral blood.

This clonotype was picked up a small number of times. Its antigen is not known. For TCR beta, libraries came from quantitative 5'-RACE with molecular barcodes. TCRdb reprocessed the 5' RACE reads with MiXCR, giving one entry per CDR3 protein. The sample has 250,000 to 300,000 distinct CDR3 sequences; about 20% are singletons. Material: blood, either unsorted or a sorted T cell fraction (not recorded which). The TCR was taken from a male donor with ankylosing spondylitis or in good health (not recorded which).

The CDR3 nucleotides are TGCAGTGCTAGAGATGCGGGAGGGTCCTACGAGCAGTACGTC. This sequence encodes CSARDAGGSYEQYV. The rearrangement joins TRBV20-1 to TRBJ2-7, with 9 bases aligning to TRBD2. From germline, CDR1 is DFQATT and CDR2 SNEGSKA (reference sequence). Trimming cost V 0 bases and J 1 base; bases outside gene matches: 1. This CDR3 comprises 14 residues.